The following is a T cell receptor (beta chain) sequence with its context. Its antigen is as yet unknown. The sample originates from a study of PD-1 blockade in classical Hodgkin lymphoma. General observations from the study: For complete responders, baseline diversity was comparable to that of newly diagnosed patients.

Sequenced by immunoSEQ multiplex PCR; TCRdb stores in-frame clones only, minus some. Among some 9,500 clones, roughly 72% were seen once, and the ten largest hold 10% to 13%. Specified time point: cycle 4 day 1 (C4D1), after 5 to 7 weeks of nivolumab. Brentuximab vedotin exposure varied among the patients, all of whom had relapsed after autologous stem cell transplantation. It was by magnetic negative selection that CD8+ T cells were isolated from thawed PBMCs. Losses at the gene ends were 5 bases for V and 9 bases for J; bases not matched to a gene: 10. Looked up from germline, CDR1 is SGHTA and CDR2 is FQGNSA. The CDR3 totals 15 residues.

This sequence originates from a human donor with classical Hodgkin lymphoma. The chain employs TRBV7-2 and TRBJ2-1; 10 bases line up with TRBD1. The material was CD8+ T cells from blood, obtained before the fourth cycle of nivolumab. In nucleotides, the CDR3 is TGTGCCAGCAGCCCCACCCTGACAGGGGGCATTGAGCAGTTCTTC. Its protein is CASSPTLTGGIEQFF. Drawing the rest from reference TRBV7-2 and TRBJ2-1, the complete variable domain is GAGVSQSPSNKVTEKGKDVELRCDPISGHTALYWYRQSLGQGLEFLIYFQGNSAPDKSGLPSDRFSAERTGGSVSTLTIQRTQQEDSAVYLCASSPTLTGGIEQFFGPGTRLTVL.